A selection of T cell receptor beta chains follows, all from one sample in a study of shared clonotypes between healthy human individuals. The data were produced by immunoSEQ multiplex PCR, yet TCRdb's version contains in-frame clones alone and is incomplete. The profile covers about 1.1 million clones, with about 80% appearing a single time and over 0.8% taken by the ten largest. Sequencing input: memory CD4+ T cells from PBMCs. Source of these receptors: a man between 18 and 35 years old in good health. Some clones in this sample may be carry-over from other donors' samples. CDR3s include the opening cysteine and the closing phenylalanine or tryptophan. The order of the fields is D gene, J gene, V gene, clone size, CDR3 protein, CDR3 DNA. The D gene is left open where the match is weak. Rows give clone size only sometimes, using once, few, many, or a class for an expanded clone.

d_call: TRBD1
j_call: TRBJ2-2
v_call: TRBV11-3
clone_size: -
cdr3_aa: CASSWEVTGDTGELFF
cdr3_nt: TGTGCCAGCAGTTGGGAAGTGACAGGGGACACCGGGGAGCTGTTTTTT

d_call: -
j_call: TRBJ2-2
v_call: TRBV7-2
clone_size: -
cdr3_aa: CASSRRAGELFF
cdr3_nt: TGTGCCAGCAGCCGGAGAGCCGGGGAGCTGTTTTTT

d_call: TRBD2
j_call: TRBJ2-7
v_call: TRBV7-2
clone_size: -
cdr3_aa: CASSLMASGGSNEQYF
cdr3_nt: TGTGCCAGCAGCTTAATGGCTTCGGGAGGATCTAACGAGCAGTACTTC

d_call: -
j_call: TRBJ1-2
v_call: TRBV14
clone_size: -
cdr3_aa: CASSQGVYYGYTF
cdr3_nt: TGTGCCAGCAGCCAAGGGGTTTATTATGGCTACACCTTC

d_call: TRBD2
j_call: TRBJ2-1
v_call: TRBV20-1
clone_size: -
cdr3_aa: CSGEREREQFF
cdr3_nt: TGCAGTGGTGAGCGGGAGCGGGAGCAGTTCTTC

d_call: -
j_call: TRBJ1-1
v_call: TRBV7-8
clone_size: -
cdr3_aa: CASSLAGGEAFF
cdr3_nt: TGTGCCAGCAGCTTAGCGGGGGGGGAAGCTTTCTTT

d_call: -
j_call: TRBJ2-3
v_call: TRBV2
clone_size: -
cdr3_aa: CASSERGDTQYF
cdr3_nt: TGTGCCAGCAGTGAAAGGGGCGATACGCAGTATTTT

d_call: -
j_call: TRBJ2-7
v_call: TRBV11-2
clone_size: few
cdr3_aa: CASSLPLRGEGEQYF
cdr3_nt: TGTGCCAGCAGCTTGCCTCTCCGGGGTGAGGGGGAACAGTACTTC

d_call: TRBD1
j_call: TRBJ2-5
v_call: TRBV5-4
clone_size: -
cdr3_aa: CASSTTGVGETQYF
cdr3_nt: TGTGCCAGCAGCACAACAGGGGTGGGAGAGACCCAGTACTTC

d_call: -
j_call: TRBJ2-7
v_call: TRBV7-2
clone_size: once
cdr3_aa: CASSLSSGQGYEQYF
cdr3_nt: TGTGCCAGCAGCTTAAGCTCAGGGCAGGGCTACGAGCAGTACTTC

d_call: -
j_call: TRBJ1-1
v_call: TRBV2
clone_size: -
cdr3_aa: CASSGGRAMNTEAFF
cdr3_nt: TGTGCCAGCAGTGGGGGACGGGCCATGAACACTGAAGCTTTCTTT

d_call: TRBD2
j_call: TRBJ2-7
v_call: TRBV28
clone_size: -
cdr3_aa: CASRRLAGPYEQYF
cdr3_nt: TGTGCCAGCAGGAGACTAGCGGGCCCCTACGAGCAGTACTTC

d_call: -
j_call: TRBJ1-1
v_call: TRBV28
clone_size: -
cdr3_aa: CASSQSAEPRTEAFF
cdr3_nt: TGTGCCAGCAGTCAGTCCGCAGAGCCGAGGACTGAAGCTTTCTTT

d_call: TRBD2
j_call: TRBJ2-3
v_call: TRBV19
clone_size: few
cdr3_aa: CASSRTSGRVGDTQYF
cdr3_nt: TGTGCCAGTAGCAGGACTAGCGGGAGGGTTGGAGATACGCAGTATTTT

d_call: TRBD2
j_call: TRBJ2-2
v_call: TRBV5-5
clone_size: -
cdr3_aa: CASSPSGMNTGELFF
cdr3_nt: TGTGCCAGCAGCCCGAGCGGGATGAACACCGGGGAGCTGTTTTTT

d_call: -
j_call: TRBJ2-5
v_call: TRBV28
clone_size: -
cdr3_aa: CASSSRTVRGETQYF
cdr3_nt: TGTGCCAGCAGTTCACGGACGGTGAGGGGAGAGACCCAGTACTTC

d_call: -
j_call: TRBJ1-2
v_call: TRBV28
clone_size: -
cdr3_aa: CASSLGSGARGYTF
cdr3_nt: TGTGCCAGCAGTTTGGGATCAGGGGCGCGGGGCTACACCTTC

d_call: TRBD1
j_call: TRBJ2-6
v_call: TRBV25-1
clone_size: -
cdr3_aa: CASRAGQGNSGANVLTF
cdr3_nt: TGTGCCAGCAGGGCAGGACAGGGAAACTCTGGGGCCAACGTCCTGACTTTC

d_call: -
j_call: TRBJ1-3
v_call: TRBV5-1
clone_size: -
cdr3_aa: CASTQTGISGNTIYF
cdr3_nt: TGCGCCAGCACCCAGACAGGAATCTCTGGAAACACCATATATTTT

d_call: TRBD2
j_call: TRBJ2-1
v_call: TRBV28
clone_size: -
cdr3_aa: CASSLTSGLYNEQFF
cdr3_nt: TGTGCCAGCAGCTTAACTAGCGGGCTTTACAATGAGCAGTTCTTC

d_call: -
j_call: TRBJ2-1
v_call: TRBV27
clone_size: -
cdr3_aa: CASSLLAGEQFF
cdr3_nt: TGTGCCAGCAGTTTGTTGGCAGGTGAGCAGTTCTTC

d_call: TRBD2
j_call: TRBJ2-5
v_call: TRBV7-9
clone_size: -
cdr3_aa: CASSKLAGGGETQYF
cdr3_nt: TGTGCCAGCAGCAAACTAGCGGGAGGGGGAGAGACCCAGTACTTC

d_call: -
j_call: TRBJ2-7
v_call: TRBV5-1
clone_size: -
cdr3_aa: CASSLGGAGEQYF
cdr3_nt: TGCGCCAGCAGCTTAGGGGGCGCGGGGGAGCAGTACTTC

d_call: -
j_call: TRBJ1-4
v_call: TRBV6-5
clone_size: -
cdr3_aa: CASSNFGGGEKLFF
cdr3_nt: TGTGCCAGCAGCAACTTCGGCGGGGGTGAAAAACTGTTTTTT

d_call: TRBD2
j_call: TRBJ2-2
v_call: TRBV7-3
clone_size: -
cdr3_aa: CASSSSGRANTGELFF
cdr3_nt: TGTGCCAGCAGCTCAAGCGGGAGGGCGAACACCGGGGAGCTGTTTTTT